The source of this T cell receptor (beta chain) is a study of human T cells and chemical hapten exposure (dated by TCRdb to the early 2020s). Background for the entire study: For sensitization, 2% DPC in acetone was applied to a 2 cm by 2 cm area of upper inner arm skin. Throughout the study period of about 22 weeks, patients also received therapeutic DPC doses to the scalp every week. Patch testing was done on the upper back using Finn chambers containing 0.01% DPC, and results were scored after 6 days according to International Contact Dermatitis Research Group standards. Most of the patients in the cohort were female, and the cohort covered alopecia areata with under or over 50% scalp involvement, alopecia totalis and alopecia universalis. Libraries were pooled for sequencing, and per-sample TCR yields varied mainly because of small differences in library volumes within the pool. The study tracked peripheral blood TCR repertoire changes in vivo during primary and secondary sensitization to the hapten diphenylcyclopropenone (DPC) in alopecia patients. Blood was sampled from patients pre-sensitization (week 0) and at 2, 6 and about 24 weeks after DPC sensitization. Twenty-nine alopecia patients provided blood for TCR sequencing at one to four time points (pre-sensitization, 2, 6 and 24 weeks).

Library prep was done by RACE. The sequencer listed for this sample is NextSeq 500. During library preparation, unique molecular identifiers were attached to individual cDNA molecules so that TCRs could be counted in a quantitative, reproducible way. For every blood RNA sample, sequencing covered both the TCR alpha and TCR beta chains. The authors' analysis ran thus. The median number of TCRs per sample was roughly 98,000, ranging from about 23,224 to 690,600. V, J and CDR3 annotation of the TCR reads was carried out using the Decombinator software suite. For the PS versus PT1 abundance plots, all samples were subsampled to the same number of TCRs (28,000). TCRs were defined as expanded if absent before sensitization and observed at least eight times at the 2-week time point. TCRdb reprocessing: public reads trimmed at Q25 with fastp, clones called with MiXCR, in-frame beta chains kept. Identical CDR3 protein sequences are pooled into one entry, listed with their most common genes and DNA. TCRdb assigned the V and J calls; the authors' analysis was not used. The sample table holds roughly 120,000 distinct CDR3 sequences, of which roughly 14% were seen once. The biggest ten clones account for 2.5% to 3.5% of the sample.

This clonotype was counted a few times. Its antigen specificity is not known. No per-base quality is available; no much larger clone lies one base away. Here is what the overall study found, with its caveats: Expanded TCRs formed significantly more large CDR3 similarity clusters than pre-sensitization or healthy control sets, consistent with antigen-driven responses. All patients had alopecia, a presumed autoimmune disease, so their immune response might differ from that of healthy individuals. Repeated subsampling changed both the strength of the expansion versus patch-test correlation and the threshold at which the correlation became significant. DPC sensitization did not change how many TCRs were above 1 in 1000 frequency, and no evidence was found of alterations in global repertoire structure. Patch test score was positively correlated with the number of PT1 expanded TCRs, with significance at thresholds 8, 16 and 32 but not at 4.

V is cut back by 0 bases and J by 5 bases, with 9 bases in the junction unmatched. Spanning cysteine to phenylalanine, the CDR3 consists of 16 amino acids. Only the CDR3 DNA stays, 48 bases, in frame from base 1. According to the germline V gene, CDR1 reads MNHNS and CDR2 reads SASEGT. The label giving this sample's time point can be read as: pre-sensitization, week 0. This sample's treatment or condition label indicates: therapeutic diphenylcyclopropenone sensitization with weekly scalp DPC. Blood at each patch-test visit was drawn before the patch test was applied. To be eligible, patients had to be aged 18 to 70, diagnosed with alopecia and judged suitable for DPC therapy, while pregnant patients were excluded. Unfractionated whole blood was collected in Tempus Blood RNA tubes, and total RNA was extracted from that blood.

This sample comprised whole blood, obtained in connection with sensitization to the hapten diphenylcyclopropenone (DPC). This chain joins TRBV6-1 to TRBJ1-2; TRBD1 lines up with 7 middle nucleotides. This sequence originates from a woman in her late teens or twenties with alopecia areata. Some clones in this sample may be carry-over from other donors' samples. The CDR3 in this case is CASSEALPGQVYGYTF. The DNA reads as follows: TGTGCCAGCAGTGAAGCGCTTCCTGGACAGGTTTATGGCTACACCTTC.